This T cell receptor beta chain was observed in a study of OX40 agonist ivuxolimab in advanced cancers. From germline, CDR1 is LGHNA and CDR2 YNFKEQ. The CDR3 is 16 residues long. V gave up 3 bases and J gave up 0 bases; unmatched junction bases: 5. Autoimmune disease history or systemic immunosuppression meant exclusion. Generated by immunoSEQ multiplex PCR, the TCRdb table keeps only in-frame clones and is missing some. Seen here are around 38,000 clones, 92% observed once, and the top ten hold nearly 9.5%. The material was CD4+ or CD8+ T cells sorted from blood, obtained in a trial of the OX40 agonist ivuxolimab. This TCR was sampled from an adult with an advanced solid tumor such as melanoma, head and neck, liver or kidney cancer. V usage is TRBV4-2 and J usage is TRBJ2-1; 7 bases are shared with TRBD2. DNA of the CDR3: TGTGCCAGCAGCCACCGTAGCGGGCCCTCCTACAATGAGCAGTTCTTC. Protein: CASSHRSGPSYNEQFF.